Following are 4 T cell receptor beta chains from one sample sequenced in a study of chemoradiotherapy in HPV16-positive cancers. The assay was immunoSEQ multiplex PCR, and TCRdb's table has in-frame clones only and misses some. The repertoire holds over a thousand clones, with over 60% as singletons. Sequenced material: tumor tissue, taken from a patient who underwent chemoradiotherapy. The receptors were sampled from a human donor with HPV-associated anogenital cancer.

This chain uses TRBV28 with TRBJ2-1, with TRBD2 matching over 8 bases. CDR3 length: 11 amino acids. Germline V gene data show CDR1 as MDHEN and CDR2 as SYDVKM. The trim removed 2 bases at V and 14 bases at J, leaving 2 bases unmatched. The CDR3, as DNA: TGTGCCAGCAGTTTACAGCGGGAGAAGTTCTTC. Amino acid sequence: CASSLQREKFF.

The chain recombines TRBV6-5 with TRBJ2-7, with unresolved D. Between the trimmed V and J ends, which lost 3 bases and 6 bases, there was a span of 9 bases. This CDR3 is built from 12 residues. Germline V gene data show CDR1 as MNHEY and CDR2 as SVGAGI. The CDR3 coding sequence is TGTGCCAGCAGTTATCACAATGGCGAGCAGTACTTC. This sequence encodes CASSYHNGEQYF.

The chain has TRBV7-3 and TRBJ2-1, with TRBD2 identical over 8 bases. Trimming removed 5 bases from V and 6 bases from J; junction bases left unmatched: 6. The CDR3 has 14 residues. From germline, CDR1 is SGHTA and CDR2 FQGTGA. The CDR3 sequence is CASSPSGSGNEQFF. CDR3 DNA sequence: TGTGCCAGCAGCCCAAGCGGGAGCGGCAATGAGCAGTTCTTC.

The chain couples TRBV28 to TRBJ1-1; 7 bases agree with TRBD1. Unmatched junction bases numbered 6, after V lost 6 bases and J lost 2 bases. Looked up from germline, CDR1 is MDHEN and CDR2 is SYDVKM. The CDR3 totals 14 residues. The CDR3 sequence: CASRVSGGNTEAFF. The CDR3 region has the DNA TGTGCCAGCAGAGTTTCAGGGGGTAACACTGAAGCTTTCTTT. Full variable domain (outside the CDR3, taken from reference TRBV28 and TRBJ1-1): DVKVTQSSRYLVKRTGEKVFLECVQDMDHENMFWYRQDPGLGLRLIYFSYDVKMKEKGDIPEGYSVSREKKERFSLILESASTNQTSMYLCASRVSGGNTEAFFGQGTRLTVV.